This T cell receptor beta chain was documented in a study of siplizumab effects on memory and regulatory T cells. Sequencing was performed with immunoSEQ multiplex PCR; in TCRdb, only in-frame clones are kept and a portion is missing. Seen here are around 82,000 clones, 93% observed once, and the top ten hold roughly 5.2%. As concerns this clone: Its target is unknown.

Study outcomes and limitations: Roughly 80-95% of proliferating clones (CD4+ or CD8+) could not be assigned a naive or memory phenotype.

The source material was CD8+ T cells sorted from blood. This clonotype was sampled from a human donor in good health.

The CDR3 nucleotides are TGTGCCAGCAGTTCAGACAGGGGGGCCACTGAAGCTTTCTTT. Amino acids: CASSSDRGATEAFF. V usage is TRBV6-1 and J usage is TRBJ1-1, with TRBD1 matching over 9 bases. CDR3 length equals 14 residues. CDR1 and CDR2 from the germline V gene are MNHNS and SASEGT. V lost 5 bases, J lost 4 bases, and 5 bases stayed unmatched.